The source of this T cell receptor (beta chain) is a study of long-term antiretroviral therapy in people with HIV. Study results and limitations: Within the repertoire, clones expanded before ART were dominant at all time points. In HIV, the repertoires covered a tighter span of CDR3 lengths than in controls.

The assay, immunoSEQ v3.0, was run at survey level. The target of sequencing was roughly 35,000-50,000 T-cell genomes per sample. This table comes from immunoSEQ multiplex PCR, and its TCRdb copy is limited to in-frame clones, with some not included. Counted here are roughly 16,000 clones, 77% occurring once; the ten biggest clones make up about a fifth. Details on this clone: Antigen: not known.

This CDR3 contains 14 residues. V lost 7 bases and J 0 bases, leaving 11 bases between the germline ends. Germline loops: CDR1 MNHEY, CDR2 SVGAGI. The source is a man aged 35 to 55 with HIV. The chain couples TRBV6-5 to TRBJ2-3; TRBD2 is a possible D gene (5 bases). The specimen comprised unsorted PBMCs, sampled 2.1 years after starting antiretroviral therapy. The CDR3 sequence is CASTEGSSTDTQYF. CDR3 DNA sequence: TGTGCCAGCACCGAGGGCTCTAGCACAGATACGCAGTATTTT.